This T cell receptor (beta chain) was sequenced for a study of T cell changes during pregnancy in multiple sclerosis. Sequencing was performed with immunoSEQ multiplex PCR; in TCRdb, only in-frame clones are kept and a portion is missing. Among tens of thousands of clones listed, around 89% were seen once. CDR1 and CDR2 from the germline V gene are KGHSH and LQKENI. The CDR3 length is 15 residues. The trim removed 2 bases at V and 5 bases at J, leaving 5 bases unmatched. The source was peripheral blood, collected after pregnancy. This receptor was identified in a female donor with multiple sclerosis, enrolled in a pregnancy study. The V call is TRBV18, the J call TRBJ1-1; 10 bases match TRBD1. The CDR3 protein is CASSPARTGGTEAFF. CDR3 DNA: TGTGCCAGCTCACCAGCGCGGACAGGGGGGACTGAAGCTTTCTTT.